One and the same sample provided the 20 T cell receptor beta chains below, sequenced in a study of OX40 agonist ivuxolimab in advanced cancers. Repertoires were generated with immunoSEQ multiplex PCR, while TCRdb's copy carries only in-frame clones and drops some. The repertoire holds about 52,000 clones, with approximately 92% as singletons. This specimen was CD4+ or CD8+ T cells sorted from blood, taken in a trial of the OX40 agonist ivuxolimab. Source of these receptors: an adult with an advanced solid tumor such as melanoma, head and neck, liver or kidney cancer.

The genes are TRBV5-6 and TRBJ2-5, with TRBD2 as a possible D gene (7 bases). The length of the CDR3 is 14 residues. Trimming took 4 bases from V and 9 from J, leaving 19 bases between them. Germline-derived CDR1 and CDR2 are SGHDT and YYEEEE. In DNA form, the CDR3 reads TGTGCCAGCAGCCCCGGGGGGCAGGACGGGCCCCAGTACTTC. This translates into CASSPGGQDGPQYF.

The chain employs TRBV6-5 and TRBJ2-2, with D uncertain. Deletions cut 2 bases from V and 0 bases from J, with 4 bases between. Germline lookup yields CDR1 MNHEY and CDR2 SVGAGI. This CDR3 is built from 14 residues. The CDR3 coding sequence is TGTGCCAGCAGTTACACCGCGAACACCGGGGAGCTGTTTTTT. This translates into CASSYTANTGELFF.

V gene TRBV2 combines with J gene TRBJ2-1; 8 nucleotides match TRBD2. With V trimmed by 3 bases and J by 2 bases, 6 bases remained unmatched. The germline CDR1 and CDR2 sequences are SNHLY and FYNNEI. CDR3 length equals 16 residues. DNA of the CDR3: TGTGCCAGCAGTGACTTACTAGCGGAAACCTACAATGAGCAGTTCTTC. It specifies CASSDLLAETYNEQFF.

The rearrangement joins TRBV7-2 to TRBJ2-1; D might be TRBD2 (5 bases). This CDR3 contains 18 residues. V was cut by 2 bases and J by 2 bases, with 19 bases left in between. The germline gives CDR1 SGHTA, CDR2 FQGNSA. In DNA, the CDR3 is TGTGCCAGCAGCTTAACCGAGGAGGCCAGGTTTCCCTACAATGAGCAGTTCTTC. This translates into CASSLTEEARFPYNEQFF. The full variable domain, rest sourced from reference TRBV7-2 and TRBJ2-1, is GAGVSQSPSNKVTEKGKDVELRCDPISGHTALYWYRQSLGQGLEFLIYFQGNSAPDKSGLPSDRFSAERTGGSVSTLTIQRTQQEDSAVYLCASSLTEEARFPYNEQFFGPGTRLTVL.

The chain couples TRBV19 to TRBJ1-1; tentatively, D is TRBD1 (5 bases). The CDR3 length is 14 residues. Germline CDR1 and CDR2: LNHDA and SQIVND (reference sequence). V gave up 0 bases and J gave up 11 bases, with 16 bases separating them. This CDR3 is CASSIDSGAGGAFF. CDR3 in DNA: TGTGCCAGTAGTATAGATTCCGGCGCGGGGGGGGCTTTCTTT.

The J gene is TRBJ1-1, the V gene TRBV10-3, with 7 bases that match TRBD1. Germline V CDR1 and CDR2: ENHRY, SYGVKD. This CDR3 has 15 residues. The J segment lost 2 bases and the V segment lost 5 bases, leaving 8 bases of the junction unmatched. CDR3 loop: CAISPTGPLNTEAFF. The DNA of the CDR3 is TGTGCCATCAGTCCGACAGGGCCCTTAAACACTGAAGCTTTCTTT.

This clone occurred once. V usage is TRBV6-5 and J usage is TRBJ2-6; D is uncertain. V was pared by 2 bases and J by 0 bases, with 2 bases between. This CDR3 is 14 amino acids long. CDR1 MNHEY and CDR2 SVGAGI come from the germline V gene. The CDR3 DNA is TGTGCCAGCAGTTACGGCTCTGGGGCCAACGTCCTGACTTTC. It specifies CASSYGSGANVLTF.

The J gene is TRBJ2-3, the V gene TRBV7-2, with 12 nucleotides matching TRBD2. Germline loops: CDR1 SGHTA, CDR2 FQGNSA. V lost 4 bases, J lost 3 bases, and 11 bases stayed unmatched. The CDR3 extends over 18 amino acids. The CDR3: CASSSKFLAGGPTDTQYF. In DNA, the CDR3 is TGTGCCAGCAGCTCAAAGTTCCTAGCGGGAGGGCCGACAGATACGCAGTATTTT.

The chain has TRBV7-8 and TRBJ2-7; tentative D call: TRBD2 (6 bases). Trimming took 5 bases from V and 3 from J, leaving 14 bases between them. The CDR3 is 14 residues long. CDR1 and CDR2 (germline): SGHVS, FQNEAQ. The CDR3 loop is CASSPTRMFYEQYF. CDR3 DNA sequence: TGTGCCAGCAGCCCGACTAGGATGTTCTACGAGCAGTACTTC. The full variable domain, in which reference TRBV7-8 and TRBJ2-7 provide the parts outside the CDR3, is GAGVSQSPRYKVAKRGQDVALRCDPISGHVSLFWYQQALGQGPEFLTYFQNEAQLDKSGLPSDRFFAERPEGSVSTLKIQRTQQEDSAVYLCASSPTRMFYEQYFGPGTRLTVT.

The genes are TRBV10-3 and TRBJ1-2, with 8 bases lining up with TRBD1. Germline lookup yields CDR1 ENHRY and CDR2 SYGVKD. This CDR3 has 13 amino acids. Losses at the gene ends were 3 bases for V and 5 bases for J; bases not matched to a gene: 2. The CDR3 nucleotides read TGTGCCATCAGTGACCGGACAGGGTATGGCTACACCTTC. This codes for CAISDRTGYGYTF.

The chain employs TRBV15 and TRBJ2-1, with 10 bases that match TRBD2. Germline assignment: CDR1 LNHNV and CDR2 YYDKDF (reference sequence). V shed 3 bases and J 7 bases; nucleotides not matched to a gene: 6. The length of the CDR3 is 15 residues. The CDR3 loop is CATSSYLSGRNEQFF. CDR3 nucleotide sequence: TGTGCCACCAGCAGTTACCTTAGCGGGAGGAATGAGCAGTTCTTC.

This rearrangement joins TRBV6-1 to TRBJ2-3; the match to TRBD1 covers 8 bases. V shed 4 bases and J 4 bases; nucleotides not matched to a gene: 10. The CDR3 length is 16 residues. Germline values: CDR1 MNHNS, CDR2 SASEGT. The CDR3 nucleotides are TGTGCCAGCAGTGTCCCTCCAGGACAGGGCGCAGATACGCAGTATTTT. Its protein is CASSVPPGQGADTQYF.

The rearrangement uses TRBV27 and TRBJ2-7; 8 nucleotides align to TRBD2. V trimming: 7 bases; J trimming: 2 bases; junction bases outside the gene matches: 4. CDR1 is MNHEY and CDR2 is SMNVEV in the germline V gene (reference sequence). The CDR3 totals 13 residues. The CDR3: CASTSGRAYEQYF. The CDR3 DNA is TGTGCCAGCACATCCGGGAGGGCCTACGAGCAGTACTTC.

The V and J genes are TRBV4-2 and TRBJ2-4; 7 nucleotides match TRBD2. The CDR3 is 21 amino acids. CDR1 and CDR2 (germline): LGHNA, YNFKEQ. V lost 2 bases, J lost 0 bases, and 19 bases stayed unmatched. As DNA, the CDR3 is TGTGCCAGCAGCCAACTAATCGTGCTATCCGGGGAGGGACTAGCCAAAAACATTCAGTACTTC. This codes for CASSQLIVLSGEGLAKNIQYF.

The rearrangement links TRBV9 to TRBJ2-3; D not certain. From germline, CDR1 is SGDLS and CDR2 YYNGEE. CDR3 size: 15 residues. The ends were cut back, 0 bases at V and 2 bases at J, with 10 bases in the middle. CDR3 sequence reads: CASSVASPATDTQYF. For the CDR3, the DNA is TGTGCCAGCAGCGTAGCATCTCCCGCCACAGATACGCAGTATTTT.

The chain employs TRBV7-9 and TRBJ2-1, with D possibly matching TRBD2 (6 bases). The V end was cut by 5 bases, the J end by 10 bases, with 12 bases between. The CDR3 sequence is 12 residues long. The germline V gene encodes CDR1 SEHNR and CDR2 FQNEAQ (reference sequence). The chain's CDR3 is CASSREFWEQFF. For the CDR3, the DNA is TGTGCCAGCAGCCGGGAGTTTTGGGAGCAGTTCTTC.

The V call is TRBV6-5, the J call TRBJ1-5, with TRBD1 as a possible D gene (5 bases). The CDR3 totals 15 residues. Trimming shortened V by 10 bases and J by 4 bases, and 20 bases separated the two germline ends. Germline assignment: CDR1 MNHEY and CDR2 SVGAGI. CDR3: CATISGLGLNQPQHF. The CDR3 DNA follows: TGTGCCACCATTTCGGGACTGGGACTTAATCAGCCCCAGCATTTT.

This clone was detected ten times or more. The rearrangement uses TRBV27 and TRBJ2-7; D remains unclear. The V gene's germline CDR1 is MNHEY and CDR2 SMNVEV (reference sequence). The CDR3 is made up of 10 amino acids. V was shortened by 8 bases and J by 3 bases, with 5 bases between the two germline ends. The CDR3 sequence: CASGDYEQYF. The CDR3 DNA follows: TGTGCCAGCGGAGACTACGAGCAGTACTTC.

The gene calls are TRBV11-2 and TRBJ2-7; no firm D call. Germline-derived CDR1 and CDR2 are SGHAT and FQNNGV. Trimming took 4 bases from V and 3 from J, leaving 13 bases between them. This CDR3 has 14 residues. The CDR3 is CASSSSGPDYEQYF. CDR3 DNA sequence: TGTGCCAGCAGCTCGTCCGGCCCTGACTACGAGCAGTACTTC.

The rearrangement uses TRBV7-9 and TRBJ1-2; TRBD1 is a possible D gene (6 bases). The germline gives CDR1 SEHNR, CDR2 FQNEAQ (reference sequence). This CDR3 is built from 14 residues. Trimming removed 1 base from V and 4 bases from J, with 10 bases in between. The CDR3 sequence: CASSLVGGPYGYTF. The CDR3 DNA sequence: TGTGCCAGCAGCTTAGTCGGGGGGCCCTATGGCTACACCTTC. The variable domain in full, completed from reference TRBV7-9 and TRBJ1-2, reads DTGVSQNPRHKITKRGQNVTFRCDPISEHNRLYWYRQTLGQGPEFLTYFQNEAQLEKSRLLSDRFSAERPKGSFSTLEIQRTEQGDSAMYLCASSLVGGPYGYTFGSGTRLTVV.